This is a list of T cell receptor beta chains from one sample in a study of T cell repertoires in cytomegalovirus infection. TCRdb reanalysed the reads using MiXCR and keeps one entry per CDR3 protein. The table shows fewer than 300,000 distinct CDR3 sequences, with roughly 24% occurring only once. Sequencing was carried out using PBMCs. The receptors shown here come from a human donor in good health (CMV status not recorded). Some clones in this sample may be carry-over from other donors' samples. Each CDR3 is given with its conserved first and last residue. The order of the fields is clone size, V gene, J gene, D gene, CDR3 DNA, CDR3 protein. D genes are given only for firm matches. Where a row states a size, it is once, few, many or the class of an expanded clone; other rows omit it.

few	TRBV19	TRBJ2-1	-	TGTGCCAGTAGTCCCCCTGGGTTTCGCGGTGAGCAGTTCTTC	CASSPPGFRGEQFF
few	TRBV7-2	TRBJ1-2	-	TGTGCCAGCAGCTTAGACAGGGCCTATGGCTACACCTTC	CASSLDRAYGYTF
-	TRBV29-1	TRBJ2-7	TRBD2	TGCAGCGTCGGGGGGGCCTACGAGCAGTACTTC	CSVGGAYEQYF
few	TRBV6-2/TRBV6-3	TRBJ2-1	TRBD1	TGTGCCAGCAGTGGACAGGCCAACAATGAGCAGTTCTTC	CASSGQANNEQFF
few	TRBV29-1	TRBJ1-1	-	TGCAGCGTTGTTGTCGGGAGTAACACTGAAGCTTTCTTT	CSVVVGSNTEAFF
-	TRBV20-1	TRBJ1-1	-	TGCAGTGCTACGAAACAGGGAGGGACTGAAGCTTTCTTT	CSATKQGGTEAFF
-	TRBV7-2	TRBJ1-5	-	TGTGCCAGCAGCTTTCAGGAAGCCCAGCCCCAGCATTTT	CASSFQEAQPQHF
few	TRBV5-5	TRBJ1-2	TRBD1	TGTGCCAGCAGCTTGGGGACAGGGCAAGGCTACACCTTC	CASSLGTGQGYTF
many	TRBV7-8	TRBJ2-1	-	TGTGCCAGCAGCCTAGGCGGGACTCAGTACAATGAGCAGTTCTTC	CASSLGGTQYNEQFF
few	TRBV15	TRBJ2-1	TRBD1	TGTGCCACCAGAGACAGGGTTACCTACAATGAGCAGTTCTTC	CATRDRVTYNEQFF
-	TRBV2	TRBJ2-3	-	TGTGCCAGCAGTGAGCTGCTTCCCACAGATACGCAGTATTTT	CASSELLPTDTQYF
many	TRBV28	TRBJ1-1	-	TGTGCCAGCAGTTCCAGGGGCGAACTCGTAAGCTCCGAAGCTTTCTTT	CASSSRGELVSSEAFF
-	TRBV4-1	TRBJ2-7	TRBD1	TGCGCCAGCAGAAATATAGGACAGGGGCCCTACGAGCAGTACTTC	CASRNIGQGPYEQYF
-	TRBV9	TRBJ1-1	TRBD1	TGTGCCAGCAGCGTAACCCCCACAGGGGGGACTGAAGCTTTCTTT	CASSVTPTGGTEAFF
few	TRBV29-1	TRBJ1-2	-	TGCAGCGTTGAAGCGGGTTGGGGCTACACCTTC	CSVEAGWGYTF
-	TRBV19	TRBJ1-2	TRBD1	TGTGCCAGTAGTCCCTTCGGACAGGGGGAAAACTATCGCTACACCTTC	CASSPFGQGENYRYTF
-	TRBV7-9	TRBJ2-5	-	TGTGCCAGCAGACAGACAGGACGACTAGTTGAGACCCAGTACTTC	CASRQTGRLVETQYF
-	TRBV3-1	TRBJ2-7	-	TGTGCCAGCAGCCAAAGTAGTCACTCCTACGAGCAGTACTTC	CASSQSSHSYEQYF
-	TRBV20-1	TRBJ1-6	-	TGCAGTGCTAGGAGGGGGAGCTCCTATAATTCACCCCTCCACTTT	CSARRGSSYNSPLHF
few	TRBV29-1	TRBJ1-3	TRBD1	TGCAGCGTCGTGACAGGGGATGGAAACACCATATATTTT	CSVVTGDGNTIYF
few	TRBV7-2	TRBJ1-1	-	TGTGCCAGCAGCTTTTCCCAGGGTACGCAAGCTTTCTTT	CASSFSQGTQAFF
few	TRBV5-1	TRBJ2-3	TRBD2	TGCGCCAGCAGCTTGGCCACGGGACTAGCGGCTTCTTTCACAGATACGCAGTATTTT	CASSLATGLAASFTDTQYF
-	TRBV6-2/TRBV6-3	TRBJ2-7	-	TGTGCCAGCAGTCCACAGATGTCCTACGAGCAGTACTTC	CASSPQMSYEQYF
-	TRBV28	TRBJ2-3	TRBD1	TGTGCCAGCAGAGGGACAGGGGTCCGTCTCACAGATACGCAGTATTTT	CASRGTGVRLTDTQYF
many	TRBV7-2	TRBJ1-1	TRBD1	TGTGCCAGCAGAAGGGACAGGGGAACGAACACTGAAGCTTTCTTT	CASRRDRGTNTEAFF
few	TRBV5-1	TRBJ2-7	TRBD1	TGCGCCAGCAGCCCCCAAGGACAGGGGTTTCACTACGAGCAGTACTTC	CASSPQGQGFHYEQYF
few	TRBV7-3	TRBJ1-6	TRBD1	TGTGCCAGCAGCAGTGGACAGGCTAATAATTCACCCCTCCACTTT	CASSSGQANNSPLHF
few	TRBV6-1	TRBJ2-1	TRBD1	TGTGCCAGCAGTATTATGACAGGGTCCTACAATGAGCAGTTCTTC	CASSIMTGSYNEQFF
many	TRBV7-2	TRBJ2-7	TRBD2	TGTGCCAGCAGCCCGAGTCTGGGACTAGCGGGCGAGCAGTACTTC	CASSPSLGLAGEQYF
few	TRBV20-1	TRBJ2-2	-	TGCAGTGCTAGAGATCTTAAGGAGGGCGGGGAGCTGTTTTTT	CSARDLKEGGELFF
few	TRBV6-8	TRBJ1-6	TRBD1	TGTGCCAGCAGTTACCAGGGGGCTGGTTCACCCCTCCACTTT	CASSYQGAGSPLHF
many	TRBV7-2	TRBJ2-5	TRBD2	TGTGCCACCTCCGGGACTAGCGGGATAAACCAAGAGACCCAGTACTTC	CATSGTSGINQETQYF
few	TRBV6-2/TRBV6-3	TRBJ1-5	TRBD1	TGTGCCAGCAGACCCGGGACAGGCGGCAATCAGCCCCAGCATTTT	CASRPGTGGNQPQHF
-	TRBV6-5	TRBJ1-6	-	TGTGCCAGCAGTTACTCGGTACCCGGGTCGACAAGTGGATCACCCCTCCACTTT	CASSYSVPGSTSGSPLHF
few	TRBV27	TRBJ2-5	TRBD1	TGTGCCAGCAGAAATGGGGACAGCAAAGAGACCCAGTACTTC	CASRNGDSKETQYF
-	TRBV6-5	TRBJ2-7	-	TGTGCCAGCAGTTACTTCGGCAGGAGCTACGAGCAGTACTTC	CASSYFGRSYEQYF
-	TRBV11-2	TRBJ2-5	-	TGTGCCAGCAGCTTCCGGGACCAAAAGGGAGAGACCCAGTACTTC	CASSFRDQKGETQYF
many	TRBV7-2	TRBJ2-1	-	TGTGCCAGCAGCAGGAGGATCTACAATGAGCAGTTCTTC	CASSRRIYNEQFF
-	TRBV5-4	TRBJ2-5	-	TGTGCCAGCAGCTTGAGGCCGGGCGGGGAAGAGACCCAGTACTTC	CASSLRPGGEETQYF
many	TRBV7-2	TRBJ2-3	-	TGTGCCAGCAGCTACCTACCTCGGACTTCCGGAGATACGCAGTATTTT	CASSYLPRTSGDTQYF
many	TRBV7-8	TRBJ2-7	-	TGTGCCAGCAGTTCAGGGGGGGCTACAGGGGACTACGAGCAGTACTTC	CASSSGGATGDYEQYF
few	TRBV7-6	TRBJ2-3	-	TGTGCCAGCAGCAGGATCACAGATACGCAGTATTTT	CASSRITDTQYF